This entry describes one T cell receptor (beta chain). There is no known antigen for this receptor. Base qualities are not at hand, and no much larger clone is one base apart. TCR CDR3 regions were amplified from genomic DNA by multiplex PCR using the deep immunoSEQ assay. Extracted genomic DNA from each cell subset was spread evenly across all wells of several immunoSEQ 96-well plates, with each plate serving as a replicate. Each replicate PCR for sorted subsets received around 0.2 ug genomic DNA, equal to roughly 30,000 T cell genomes. Purified libraries were quantified with a Qubit 3.0 fluorometer, sized on a Bioanalyzer 2100, and re-quantified with the KAPA Library Quantification kit. A separate single-read 150-cycle Illumina NextSeq 550 flow cell was used to sequence each immunoSEQ 96-well plate. Per the authors' processing: The immunoSEQ output contained only junctional sequences without quality scores, so filtering could not match that applied to full-length reads. To assign V/J genes and CDR3, sequences were annotated using PyIR, a Python wrapper for IgBLAST v1.9, with IMGT germline references. Reads were filtered out if the reads had weak V/J assignments (E-value above 1e-6), no CDR3, stop codons, out-of-frame junctions, or ambiguous translated residues. A V3J clonotype was defined by an identical inferred V gene, J gene, and CDR3 amino acid sequence. The percentage overlap between two repertoires was calculated by dividing the number of shared unique clonotypes by the size of the smaller repertoire. Repertoire richness was assessed with RTK rarefaction, the Chao1 estimator, and Recon v2.1 estimates of unobserved clonotypes. Generation probabilities for all TCRbeta clonotypes obtained by the gDNA method from a handful of donors were computed using OLGA. TCRdb took over this immuneACCESS table, retaining in-frame rearrangements with V and J assigned. Such tables are incomplete; in checked studies, under half of the missing clones stem from an unresolved V gene, and the remainder is unexplained. From that table come the V and J calls and clone size; the DNA was used to work out D and trimming. Counted in this sample were some 2 million clones; approximately 94% of them appeared once. The ten top clones hold more than 0.95% of the sample.

CD8 naive samples consisted of CD45RO-negative cells that were positively selected for CCR7, yielding a CD45RA+CCR7+ population without TemRA cells. Healthy HIV-negative adults with no recently reported acute infections or vaccinations were included as donors. All donors were Caucasian adults living in Nashville, Tennessee, USA. Blood was obtained by leukapheresis, after which PBMCs were separated by Ficoll-Histopaque density gradient centrifugation and cryopreserved in liquid nitrogen vapor phase. Purity and quantity of every magnetically sorted T cell population were checked by analytical flow cytometry. Genomic DNA was isolated from each sorted fraction and quantified by UV absorbance on a Nanodrop 2000c. The data stem from a study of shared clonotypes between healthy human individuals (dated by TCRdb to the early 2020s). Context from the whole study: The cohort comprised two women and three men aged 18 to 49 years. Leukapheresis yielded between about 0.94 and 9.5 billion PBMCs per donor. To estimate repertoire size and how much clonotype sharing occurs between individuals, the study deeply sequenced the blood TCR repertoires of five healthy adults. For each donor, three plates each were used for CD4 naive and CD4 memory, two plates were used for CD8 naive, and one plate was used for CD8 memory. Libraries were prepared and TCR repertoires were sequenced by different laboratories using diverse techniques, in order to increase sequencing depth and limit assay-specific biases. Overall results and qualifications from the work: Estimated clonotype richness was generally larger for naive than for memory subsets. Only blood was sampled, and tissue TCR repertoires likely differ from those in blood. Around 5.4% of naive CD4, around 3.6% of naive CD8, around 2.3% of memory CD4, and about 0.4% of memory CD8 clonotypes were shared across several donors. Pairwise subsampling led to the expectation that sequencing depth would affect the degree of clonotype sharing among donors. The small number of donors limited the genetic and exposure-history diversity represented. Incomplete sequencing was indicated by rarefaction of sorted-subset datasets, despite the large sequencing depth. Clonotypes shared by all four sorted-subset donors showed higher generation probabilities than non-shared clonotypes.

Trimmed from V: 3 bases; trimmed from J: 3 bases; junction bases lacking a gene match: 6. Inclusive of the bounding cysteine and phenylalanine, the CDR3 is 15 residues long. Only the CDR3 DNA is retained, 45 bases long and in frame from the first base. As encoded in the germline V gene, CDR1 is SQVTM while CDR2 is ANQGSEA. This chain is built from TRBV29-1 and TRBJ1-2, with 11 bases in between that match TRBD1. This TCR was sampled from a man aged 18 to 30 in good health. The specimen sequenced was naive CD8+ T cells sorted from blood. The sample's cell subset or site label is to be understood as: CD45RA+CCR7+. Here is the DNA: TGCAGCGTTGAGGAGGGACAGGGGGATCACTATGGCTACACCTTC. The resulting protein is CSVEEGQGDHYGYTF.